This T cell receptor beta chain emerged from a study of blood T cell repertoires in COVID-19. About the research overall: Donors in the United States, Italy and Spain gave samples during acute or convalescent COVID-19. T cells, B-cell-depleted T cells, or PBMCs supplied cDNA or gDNA.

Original data processing: Reference gene primers were amplified, and this amplification served to estimate nucleated cell counts. Method: immunoSEQ multiplex PCR; TCRdb's copy keeps in-frame clones and lacks some. V and J calls and clone size come straight from that table; D and trimming were deduced from the DNA. The repertoire consists of 130,000 or so clones, with 60% to 85% occurring once and the leading ten covering 20% to 25%. Germline V gives CDR1 SGHRS, CDR2 YFSETQ. The CDR3 covers 15 residues. Trimming removed 1 base at V and 0 bases at J, with 7 bases between. This clone occurred a few times.

This receptor was obtained from a man at least 80 years old with acute or convalescent COVID-19. The sequencing sample was made of peripheral blood. The J gene is TRBJ1-4, the V gene TRBV5-1; D is ambiguous. Here the CDR3 DNA reads TGCGCCAGCAGCTTGCTTGCAGCAACTAATGAAAAACTGTTTTTT. Residues: CASSLLAATNEKLFF.